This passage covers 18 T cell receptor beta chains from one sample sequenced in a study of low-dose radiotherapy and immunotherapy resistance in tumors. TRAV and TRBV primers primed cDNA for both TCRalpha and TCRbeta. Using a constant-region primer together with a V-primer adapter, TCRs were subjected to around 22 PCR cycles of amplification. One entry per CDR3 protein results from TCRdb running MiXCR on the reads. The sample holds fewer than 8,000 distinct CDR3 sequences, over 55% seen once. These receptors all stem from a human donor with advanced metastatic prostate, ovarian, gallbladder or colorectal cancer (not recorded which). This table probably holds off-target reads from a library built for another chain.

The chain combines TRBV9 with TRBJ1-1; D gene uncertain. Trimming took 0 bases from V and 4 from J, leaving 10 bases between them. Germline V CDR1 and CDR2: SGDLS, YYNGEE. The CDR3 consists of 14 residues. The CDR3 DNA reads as TGTGCCAGCAGCGTAGCGGGTGGGAGCACTGAAGCTTTCTTT. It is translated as CASSVAGGSTEAFF.

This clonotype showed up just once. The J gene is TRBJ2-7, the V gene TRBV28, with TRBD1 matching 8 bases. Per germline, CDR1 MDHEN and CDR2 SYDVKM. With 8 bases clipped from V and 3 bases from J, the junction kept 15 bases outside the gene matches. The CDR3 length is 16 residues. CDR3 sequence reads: CASYPVMGQENYEQYF. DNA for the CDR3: TGTGCCAGCTACCCCGTCATGGGACAGGAAAACTACGAGCAGTACTTC.

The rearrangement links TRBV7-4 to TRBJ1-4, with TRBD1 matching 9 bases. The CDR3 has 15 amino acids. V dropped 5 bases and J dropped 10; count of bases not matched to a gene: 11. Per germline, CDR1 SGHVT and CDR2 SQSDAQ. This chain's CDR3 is CASSPGTGQKGKLFF. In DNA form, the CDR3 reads TGTGCCAGCAGCCCTGGGACAGGGCAGAAGGGAAAACTGTTTTTT. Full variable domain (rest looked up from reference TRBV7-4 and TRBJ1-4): GAGVSQSPRYKVAKRGRDVALRCDSISGHVTLYWYRQTLGQGSEVLTYSQSDAQRDKSGRPSGRFSAERPERSVSTLKIQRTEQGDSAVYLCASSPGTGQKGKLFFGSGTQLSVL.

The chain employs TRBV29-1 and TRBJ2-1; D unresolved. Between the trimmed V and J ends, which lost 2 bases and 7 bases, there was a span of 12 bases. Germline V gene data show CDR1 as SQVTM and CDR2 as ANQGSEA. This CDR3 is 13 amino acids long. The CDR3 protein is CSVETGTRNEQFF. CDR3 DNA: TGCAGCGTTGAAACGGGTACGAGGAATGAGCAGTTCTTC.

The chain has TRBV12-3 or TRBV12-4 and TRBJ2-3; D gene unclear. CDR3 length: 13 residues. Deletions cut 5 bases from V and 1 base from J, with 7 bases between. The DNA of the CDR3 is TGTGCCAGCAGTCCGACTGGCACAGATACGCAGTATTTT. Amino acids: CASSPTGTDTQYF.

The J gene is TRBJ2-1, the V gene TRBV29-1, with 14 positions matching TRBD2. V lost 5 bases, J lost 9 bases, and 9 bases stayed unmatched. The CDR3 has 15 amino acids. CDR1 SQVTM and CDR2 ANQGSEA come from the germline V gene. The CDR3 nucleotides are TGCAGCGTTCCGGGGGGACTAGCGGGAGTTAGTGAGCAGTTCTTC. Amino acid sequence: CSVPGGLAGVSEQFF.

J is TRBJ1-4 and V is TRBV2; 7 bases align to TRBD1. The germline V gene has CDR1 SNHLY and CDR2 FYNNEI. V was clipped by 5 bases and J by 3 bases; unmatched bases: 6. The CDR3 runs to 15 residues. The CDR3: CASSLSQGANEKLFF. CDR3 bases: TGTGCCAGCAGTCTCAGCCAGGGGGCTAATGAAAAACTGTTTTTT.

The CDR3 reads CSVGLLAGGLGPYEQYF. CDR3 bases: TGCAGCGTTGGATTGTTAGCGGGAGGTCTAGGACCCTACGAGCAGTACTTC. This sequence joins TRBV29-1 and TRBJ2-7; the match to TRBD2 covers 10 bases. The CDR3 extends over 17 amino acids. Germline CDR1 SQVTM, CDR2 ANQGSEA. The V and J ends lost 4 bases and 2 bases, in that order; junction bases with no gene match: 14.

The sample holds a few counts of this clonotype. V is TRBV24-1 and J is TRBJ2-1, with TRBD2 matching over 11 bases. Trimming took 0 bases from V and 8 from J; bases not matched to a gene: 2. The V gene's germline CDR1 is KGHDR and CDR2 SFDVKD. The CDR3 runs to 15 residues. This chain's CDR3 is CATSDLTSGSYEQFF. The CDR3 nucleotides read TGTGCCACCAGTGATTTGACTAGCGGGAGCTATGAGCAGTTCTTC.

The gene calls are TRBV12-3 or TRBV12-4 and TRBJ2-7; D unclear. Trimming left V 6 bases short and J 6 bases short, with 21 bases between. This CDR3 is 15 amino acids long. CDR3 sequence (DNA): TGTGCCAGCAGCGCCCCCCTGGGAACCCCACTCGAGCAGTACTTC. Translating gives CASSAPLGTPLEQYF.

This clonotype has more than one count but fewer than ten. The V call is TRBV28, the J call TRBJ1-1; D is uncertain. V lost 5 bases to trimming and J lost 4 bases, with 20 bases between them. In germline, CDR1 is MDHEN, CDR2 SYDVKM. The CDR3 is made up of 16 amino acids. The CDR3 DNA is TGTGCCAGCAGTGGCATAAACGTCTGGTCGGGCACTGAAGCTTTCTTT. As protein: CASSGINVWSGTEAFF.

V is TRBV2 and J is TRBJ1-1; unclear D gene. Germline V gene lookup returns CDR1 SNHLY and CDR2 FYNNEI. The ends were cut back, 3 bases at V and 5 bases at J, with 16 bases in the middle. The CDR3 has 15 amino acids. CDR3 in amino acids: CASSDSPEGRTEAFF. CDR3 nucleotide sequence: TGTGCCAGCAGTGATTCCCCAGAGGGAAGGACTGAAGCTTTCTTT.

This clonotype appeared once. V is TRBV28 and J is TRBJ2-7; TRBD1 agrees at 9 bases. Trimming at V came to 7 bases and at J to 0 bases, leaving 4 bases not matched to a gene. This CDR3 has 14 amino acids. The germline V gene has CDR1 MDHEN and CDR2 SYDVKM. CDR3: CASIGTGSSYEQYF. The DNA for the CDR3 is TGTGCCAGCATCGGGACAGGGAGCTCCTACGAGCAGTACTTC. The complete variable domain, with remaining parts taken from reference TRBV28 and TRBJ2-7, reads DVKVTQSSRYLVKRTGEKVFLECVQDMDHENMFWYRQDPGLGLRLIYFSYDVKMKEKGDIPEGYSVSREKKERFSLILESASTNQTSMYLCASIGTGSSYEQYFGPGTRLTVT.

The DNA for the CDR3 is TGTGCCAGCAGCTCCCTCCGGGACAGAACCTACGAGCAGTACTTC. This sequence encodes CASSSLRDRTYEQYF. The V gene is TRBV11-2, the J gene TRBJ2-7, with TRBD1 matching over 7 bases. Germline-derived CDR1 and CDR2 are SGHAT and FQNNGV. The CDR3 is 15 residues long. Trimming removed 4 bases from V and 2 bases from J; junction bases left unmatched: 8.

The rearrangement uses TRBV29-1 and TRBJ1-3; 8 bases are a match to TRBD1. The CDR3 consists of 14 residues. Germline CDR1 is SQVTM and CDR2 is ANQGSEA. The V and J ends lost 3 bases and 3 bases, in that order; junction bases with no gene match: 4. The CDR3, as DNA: TGCAGCGTTGACCCAGGGGGCGGTGGAAACACCATATATTTT. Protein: CSVDPGGGGNTIYF.

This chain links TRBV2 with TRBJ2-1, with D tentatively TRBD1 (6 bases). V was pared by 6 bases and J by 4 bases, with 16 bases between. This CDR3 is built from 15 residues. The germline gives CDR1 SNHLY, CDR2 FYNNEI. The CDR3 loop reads CASRDRGTIYNEQFF. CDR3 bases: TGTGCCAGCAGAGATAGGGGGACGATATACAATGAGCAGTTCTTC.

The CDR3 protein is CSARLGGRPEAFF. The CDR3 region has the DNA TGCAGTGCTAGATTAGGGGGTAGGCCTGAAGCTTTCTTT. V usage is TRBV20-1 and J usage is TRBJ1-1; a weak D match, TRBD1 (6 bases). The germline V gene has CDR1 DFQATT and CDR2 SNEGSKA (reference sequence). Trimming pared 2 bases from V and 6 bases from J, leaving 13 bases between. The CDR3 contains 13 residues.

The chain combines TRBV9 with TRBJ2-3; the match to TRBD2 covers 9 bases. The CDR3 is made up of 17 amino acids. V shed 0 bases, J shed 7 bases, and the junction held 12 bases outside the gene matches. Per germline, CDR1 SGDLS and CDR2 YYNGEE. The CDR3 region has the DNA TGTGCCAGCAGCGTAGACCAGCGGGGGGCCTTTTGGAATACGCAGTATTTT. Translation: CASSVDQRGAFWNTQYF.